This TCR beta chain stems from a study of T cells in Graves' hyperthyroidism and ophthalmopathy. This clonotype was recorded at least ten times. Lactation, pregnancy, other autoimmune disease or uncontrolled infection led to exclusion of patients. PBMCs were collected from an approximately 10 ml volume of fresh peripheral blood. Authors of the study amplified TCR beta CDR3 regions from RNA transcripts. TCR CDR3 regions were first amplified by RT-PCR with HTBI primers. In TCRdb, the multiplex PCR reads were re-called with MiXCR into one record per CDR3 protein. Here the sample spans some 550,000 distinct CDR3 sequences, 20% being singletons. The CDR3 spans 14 residues. Germline V CDR1 and CDR2: KGHDR, SFDVKD. V lost 4 bases, J lost 3 bases, and 3 bases stayed unmatched.

Sequenced sample: blood. The sequence derives from a man younger than 30 with Graves' hyperthyroidism. J is TRBJ1-2 and V is TRBV24-1, with 8 bases aligning to TRBD1. For the CDR3, the DNA is TGTGCCACCAGTGACCTGGACAGGGACTATGGCTACACCTTC. Encoded protein: CATSDLDRDYGYTF.